These 21 T cell receptor beta chains originate from one sample sequenced in a study of blood T cell repertoires in COVID-19. Profiled with immunoSEQ multiplex PCR; TCRdb holds only in-frame clones, not every one. This table holds some 270,000 clones, 70% to 90% found once. Sequencing used PBMCs or T cells enriched from blood (not recorded which). The receptor set was obtained from a woman in her forties or fifties who had been exposed to COVID-19.

This clone was detected once. The rearrangement joins TRBV24-1 to TRBJ2-1; D possibly corresponds to TRBD2 (7 bases). Germline V gives CDR1 KGHDR, CDR2 SFDVKD. V was shortened by 3 bases and J by 6 bases, with 14 bases between the two germline ends. The CDR3 runs to 15 residues. DNA for the CDR3: TGTGCCACCAGTGATCCGGGGGGCCCGCCCAATGAGCAGTTCTTC. Amino acid sequence: CATSDPGGPPNEQFF.

This clone was found once. The gene calls are TRBV7-9 and TRBJ2-7; 7 bases are shared with TRBD1. CDR3 length: 15 residues. The trim removed 5 bases at V and 2 bases at J, leaving 9 bases unmatched. Germline values: CDR1 SEHNR, CDR2 FQNEAQ (reference sequence). Here the CDR3 reads CASSKRQGFTYEQYF. The CDR3 region has the DNA TGTGCCAGCAGCAAGAGACAGGGTTTTACCTACGAGCAGTACTTC.

This rearrangement joins TRBV13 to TRBJ1-1, with D uncertain. Germline V gene sequence: CDR1 PRHDT, CDR2 FYEKMQ (reference sequence). The CDR3 is made up of 18 amino acids. Trimming pared 3 bases from V and 1 base from J, leaving 21 bases between. CDR3 protein: CASSLSSGKTWKNTEAFF. The CDR3 DNA reads as TGTGCCAGCAGCTTGTCGTCCGGGAAAACCTGGAAGAACACTGAAGCTTTCTTT.

The chain is built from TRBV3-1 (or the pseudogene TRBV3-2) and TRBJ1-5, with D possibly being TRBD1 (6 bases). With 1 base removed from V and 11 bases from J, the gap between germline ends came to 12 bases. The CDR3 has 13 residues. Germline CDR1 is LGHDT and CDR2 is YNNKEL (reference sequence). The CDR3 protein is CASSQGTASSQHF. In DNA, the CDR3 is TGTGCCAGCAGCCAAGGGACAGCCAGTTCCCAGCATTTT.

The V gene is TRBV5-6, the J gene TRBJ1-1; D remains unclear. This CDR3 has 14 residues. Trimming shortened V by 0 bases and J by 5 bases, and 11 bases separated the two germline ends. Germline CDR1 reads SGHDT; CDR2 reads YYEEEE. The CDR3 DNA reads TGTGCCAGCAGCTTGGTTGCGGCGGGGACTGAAGCTTTCTTT. It codes for CASSLVAAGTEAFF.

CDR3 protein: CAIRSGEPTDTQYF. The CDR3 bases are TGTGCCATCAGGTCAGGGGAACCCACAGATACGCAGTATTTT. The chain employs TRBV10-3 and TRBJ2-3; D possibly corresponds to TRBD1 (6 bases). V was shortened by 6 bases and J by 2 bases, with 12 bases between the two germline ends. The CDR3 is made up of 14 amino acids. Germline V gene sequence: CDR1 ENHRY, CDR2 SYGVKD.

This chain connects TRBV5-6 to TRBJ1-1, with 7 bases identical to TRBD1. CDR1 is SGHDT and CDR2 is YYEEEE in the germline V gene. V trimming: 0 bases; J trimming: 10 bases; junction bases outside the gene matches: 9. The CDR3 totals 14 residues. CDR3 protein: CASSLDSGGGLAFF. The CDR3 nucleotides are TGTGCCAGCAGCTTGGACTCAGGGGGTGGTTTAGCTTTCTTT.

The chain joins TRBV5-1 to TRBJ2-3, with D possibly matching TRBD2 (5 bases). In germline, CDR1 is SGHRS, CDR2 YFSETQ. The CDR3 length is 14 residues. Trimming left V 0 bases short and J 5 bases short, with 10 bases between. The CDR3 coding sequence is TGCGCCAGCAGCTTGGGGCTAGCAGGAGATACGCAGTATTTT. Protein product: CASSLGLAGDTQYF.

This chain connects TRBV9 to TRBJ2-5, with TRBD1 matching over 8 bases. Germline V gives CDR1 SGDLS, CDR2 YYNGEE. This CDR3 comprises 15 residues. With V trimmed by 0 bases and J by 3 bases, 4 bases remained unmatched. The CDR3 loop is CASSVAHRGEETQYF. CDR3 DNA: TGTGCCAGCAGCGTAGCCCACAGGGGGGAAGAGACCCAGTACTTC.

This clone appeared once. Other DNA sequences of this sample code for an identical CDR3. The chain uses TRBV6-5 and TRBJ1-1; no definite D call. V lost 0 bases, J lost 5 bases, and 7 bases lay in between. CDR3 length: 13 amino acids. Germline V gene data show CDR1 as MNHEY and CDR2 as SVGAGI. CDR3 sequence: CASSYSSNTEAFF. CDR3 DNA: TGTGCCAGCAGTTACTCCTCTAATACTGAAGCTTTCTTT.

The chain combines TRBV11-2 with TRBJ1-1, with D perhaps TRBD1 (5 bases). With 3 bases removed from V and 6 bases from J, the gap between germline ends came to 11 bases. Germline V lookup: CDR1 SGHAT, CDR2 FQNNGV. This CDR3 is built from 13 residues. The CDR3: CASSLGGISEAFF. Here the CDR3 DNA reads TGTGCCAGCAGCTTGGGGGGGATCTCTGAAGCTTTCTTT.

Turning to this clone: This specimen includes other DNA sequences encoding the same CDR3. The chain recombines TRBV12-3 or TRBV12-4 with TRBJ1-5, with D tentatively TRBD1 (5 bases). V lost 3 bases and J lost 7, with 7 bases in between. The length of the CDR3 is 12 residues. CDR3 sequence (DNA): TGTGCCAGCAGTTTGGGGCTCCAGCCCCAGCATTTT. This translates into CASSLGLQPQHF.

The rearrangement links TRBV7-2 to TRBJ2-1; 11 nucleotides line up with TRBD1. Trimming took 4 bases from V and 4 from J; bases not matched to a gene: 6. This CDR3 is built from 16 residues. CDR1 and CDR2 from the germline V gene are SGHTA and FQGNSA. The CDR3 reads CASSSRTGGLYNEQFF. The CDR3, as DNA: TGTGCCAGCAGCTCCAGGACAGGGGGCTTGTACAATGAGCAGTTCTTC. The entire variable domain, with the rest obtained from reference TRBV7-2 and TRBJ2-1, is as follows: GAGVSQSPSNKVTEKGKDVELRCDPISGHTALYWYRQSLGQGLEFLIYFQGNSAPDKSGLPSDRFSAERTGGSVSTLTIQRTQQEDSAVYLCASSSRTGGLYNEQFFGPGTRLTVL.

The rearrangement links TRBV12-5 to TRBJ1-2; the match to TRBD1 covers 8 bases. CDR1 is LGHNT, CDR2 FRNRAP, per germline. CDR3 length: 16 residues. The trim removed 3 bases at V and 7 bases at J, leaving 13 bases unmatched. CDR3 DNA sequence: TGTGCTAGTGGTTTAACCCGGACAGGGAAGATCGGTGGCTACACCTTC. This encodes CASGLTRTGKIGGYTF. Full variable domain (rest looked up from reference TRBV12-5 and TRBJ1-2): DARVTQTPRHKVTEMGQEVTMRCQPILGHNTVFWYRQTMMQGLELLAYFRNRAPLDDSGMPKDRFSAEMPDATLATLKIQPSEPRDSAVYFCASGLTRTGKIGGYTFGSGTRLTVV.

The rearrangement uses TRBV3-1 (or the pseudogene TRBV3-2) and TRBJ1-2; TRBD1 agrees at 12 bases. CDR3 length: 15 amino acids. Trimming removed 5 bases from V and 7 bases from J; junction bases left unmatched: 8. Germline CDR1 and CDR2: LGHDT and YNNKEL (reference sequence). The CDR3 is CASSKAGTGGGGYTF. The DNA of the CDR3 is TGTGCCAGCAGCAAGGCCGGGACAGGGGGCGGTGGCTACACCTTC.

The rearrangement links TRBV10-1 to TRBJ1-2, with D perhaps TRBD1 (6 bases). Germline CDR1 reads WNHNN; CDR2 reads SYGVQD (reference sequence). The CDR3 extends over 14 amino acids. V lost 4 bases and J lost 4, with 13 bases in between. Here the CDR3 reads CASSVQGQTYGYTF. CDR3 DNA: TGCGCCAGCAGTGTCCAGGGGCAAACCTATGGCTACACCTTC.

The CDR3 loop is CASSSRGHGTPLHF. The CDR3 nucleotides read TGTGCCAGCAGCTCAAGGGGGCATGGGACACCCCTCCACTTT. The chain is built from TRBV7-8 and TRBJ1-6, with TRBD1 matching 7 bases. Germline lookup yields CDR1 SGHVS and CDR2 FQNEAQ. Trimming took 4 bases from V and 11 from J; bases not matched to a gene: 8. CDR3 length: 14 residues.

This chain connects TRBV25-1 to TRBJ1-2, with unresolved D. This CDR3 is 13 amino acids long. V was pared by 3 bases and J by 3 bases, with 8 bases between. Germline CDR1 is MGHDK and CDR2 is SYGVNS. CDR3 amino acids: CASSDEADYGYTF. The CDR3 coding sequence is TGTGCCAGCAGTGATGAGGCGGACTATGGCTACACCTTC.

The V call is TRBV10-1, the J call TRBJ1-1; D is possibly TRBD1 (6 bases). CDR1 is WNHNN, CDR2 SYGVQD, per germline (reference sequence). This CDR3 is 13 amino acids long. The V end was cut by 3 bases, the J end by 5 bases, with 10 bases between. The CDR3 bases are TGCGCCAGCAGTGACGGGGGGGCAACTGAAGCTTTCTTT. As protein: CASSDGGATEAFF.

The chain uses TRBV9 and TRBJ1-3; D unresolved. V lost 3 bases and J 7 bases, leaving 14 bases between the germline ends. The germline V gene encodes CDR1 SGDLS and CDR2 YYNGEE. The CDR3 extends over 14 amino acids. CDR3 region: CASSAEGGWNTIYF. As DNA, the CDR3 is TGTGCCAGCAGCGCAGAGGGTGGTTGGAACACCATATATTTT.

The chain combines TRBV7-8 with TRBJ1-2; unclear D gene. Germline V gene data show CDR1 as SGHVS and CDR2 as FQNEAQ. Between the trimmed V and J ends, which lost 1 base and 6 bases, there was a span of 12 bases. The CDR3 is 14 amino acids. In DNA, the CDR3 is TGTGCCAGCAGCTTAGAGCGGATAGATCATGGCTACACCTTC. Residues: CASSLERIDHGYTF.